This T cell receptor beta chain was sequenced in a study of blood T cell repertoires in COVID-19. Turning to the study itself: The origin of the acute and convalescent COVID-19 samples was the United States, Italy and Spain. From T cells, B-cell-depleted T cells, or PBMCs came the material, which was cDNA or gDNA.

Per the original methods: Using reference gene primer amplification, nucleated cell counts were estimated. The method was immunoSEQ multiplex PCR; TCRdb's version includes in-frame clones alone and lacks a portion of them. V and J calls and clone size come straight from that table; D and trimming were deduced from the DNA. The table records about 190,000 clones, 88% of them present only once. This CDR3 is built from 15 residues. Trimming removed 0 bases at V and 5 bases at J, with 13 bases between. CDR1 and CDR2 (germline): SGHTA, FQGNSA. This TCR was recovered from a human donor in a cohort sampled during active COVID-19. Source material: peripheral blood. The V call is TRBV7-2, the J call TRBJ2-5; D may be TRBD1 (5 bases). The CDR3 nucleotides are TGTGCCAGCAGCTTAGCGAAAAACCCAGGGGAGACCCAGTACTTC. This gives the protein CASSLAKNPGETQYF.